This entry concerns a single T cell receptor beta chain. Sorting of unstimulated PBMCs yielded separate CD3+CD4+ and CD3+CD8+ fractions. This sample was taken from a study of T cell clones after liver transplantation. Study-wide context: Subjects received no induction therapy and standard immunosuppression until randomization at 12-24 months post-transplant.

Only in-frame clones appear in the TCRdb table, and some are missing; sequencing was by immunoSEQ multiplex PCR. Among around 60,000 clones listed, over 70% were seen once. The V gene lost 1 base and the J gene lost 1 base, with 12 bases spanning the gap. The CDR3 spans 15 residues. Germline loops: CDR1 GTSNPN, CDR2 SVGIG (reference sequence). This sample comprised CD4+ T cells from blood, obtained before liver transplant. V is TRBV30 and J is TRBJ2-3; D possibly corresponds to TRBD2 (6 bases). The source of this sequence is a human donor who received a liver transplant. The CDR3, as DNA: TGTGCCTGGAGTGGGCGGGGCGCAGGCACAGATACGCAGTATTTT. Protein product: CAWSGRGAGTDTQYF.